This T cell receptor (beta chain) was retrieved from a study of T cells in Graves' hyperthyroidism and ophthalmopathy. For Graves' hyperthyroidism to be stable, ophthalmopathy could not progress within 18 months. This clonotype was picked up a small number of times. Its antigen is unknown. General study findings and limits: Most thyroid clonotypes expanded above 0.001 were also detected in blood. From stable hyperthyroidism, ophthalmopathy was set apart by a 13 V-J model.

The length of the CDR3 is 15 residues. V gave up 3 bases and J gave up 4 bases; unmatched junction bases: 5. CDR1 is GTSNPN and CDR2 is SVGIG in the germline V gene (reference sequence). Authors of the study amplified TCR beta CDR3 regions from RNA transcripts. First-round RT-PCR of the TCR CDR3 relied on the HTBI primer set. MiXCR was run by TCRdb on the multiplex PCR reads, yielding one entry per CDR3 protein. The sample gives fewer than 700,000 distinct CDR3 sequences, about a sixth of which show up once; 3% to 4.5% is in the top ten. This chain connects TRBV30 to TRBJ2-3; TRBD1 matches at 12 bases. This clonotype was sampled from a woman in her twenties or thirties with Graves' hyperthyroidism. The specimen sequenced was blood. The CDR3 DNA follows: TGTGCCTGGAGGCCCCGGGACAGGGGGCCAGATACGCAGTATTTT. It codes for CAWRPRDRGPDTQYF.